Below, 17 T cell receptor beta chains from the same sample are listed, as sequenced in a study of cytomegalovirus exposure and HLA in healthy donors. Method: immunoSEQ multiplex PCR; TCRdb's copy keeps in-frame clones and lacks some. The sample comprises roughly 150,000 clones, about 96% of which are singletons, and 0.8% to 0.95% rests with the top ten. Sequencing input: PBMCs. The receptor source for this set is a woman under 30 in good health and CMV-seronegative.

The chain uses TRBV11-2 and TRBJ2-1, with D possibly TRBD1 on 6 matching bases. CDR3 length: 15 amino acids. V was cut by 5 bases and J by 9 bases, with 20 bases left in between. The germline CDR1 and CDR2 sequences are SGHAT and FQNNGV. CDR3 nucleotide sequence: TGTGCCAGCAGCACCGTTTTGGGTACAGGGTTTGAGCAGTTCTTC. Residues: CASSTVLGTGFEQFF. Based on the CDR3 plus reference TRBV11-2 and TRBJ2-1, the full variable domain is EAGVAQSPRYKIIEKRQSVAFWCNPISGHATLYWYQQILGQGPKLLIQFQNNGVVDDSQLPKDRFSAERLKGVDSTLKIQPAKLEDSAVYLCASSTVLGTGFEQFFGPGTRLTVL.

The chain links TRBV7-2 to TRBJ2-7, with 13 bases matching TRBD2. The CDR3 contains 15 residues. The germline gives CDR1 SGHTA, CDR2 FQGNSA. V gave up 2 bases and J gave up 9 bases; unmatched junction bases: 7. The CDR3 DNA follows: TGTGCCAGCAGCTTATCGGGACTAGCGGGGAGGAGGCAGTACTTC. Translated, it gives CASSLSGLAGRRQYF.

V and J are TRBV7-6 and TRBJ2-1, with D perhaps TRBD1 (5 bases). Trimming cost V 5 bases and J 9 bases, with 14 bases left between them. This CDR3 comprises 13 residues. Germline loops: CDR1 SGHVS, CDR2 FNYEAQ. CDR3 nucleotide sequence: TGTGCCAGCAGCCCAGTTGGGGCTGGTGAGCAGTTCTTC. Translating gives CASSPVGAGEQFF.

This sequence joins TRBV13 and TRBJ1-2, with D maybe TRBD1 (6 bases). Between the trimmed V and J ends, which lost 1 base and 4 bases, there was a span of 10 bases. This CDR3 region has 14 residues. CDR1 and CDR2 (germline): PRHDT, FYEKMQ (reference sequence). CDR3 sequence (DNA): TGTGCCAGCAGCTTAGCCCAGGGGCGCTATGGCTACACCTTC. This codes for CASSLAQGRYGYTF. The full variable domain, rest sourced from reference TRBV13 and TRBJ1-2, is AAGVIQSPRHLIKEKRETATLKCYPIPRHDTVYWYQQGPGQDPQFLISFYEKMQSDKGSIPDRFSAQQFSDYHSELNMSSLELGDSALYFCASSLAQGRYGYTFGSGTRLTVV.

The CDR3 DNA is TGTGCCAGCAGCTTGGGACAGATTAACACTGAAGCTTTCTTT. Translating it yields CASSLGQINTEAFF. The chain has TRBV7-8 and TRBJ1-1; TRBD1 aligns across 7 bases. J was trimmed by 2 bases and V by 3 bases; bases with no gene match: 3. CDR1 is SGHVS, CDR2 FQNEAQ, per germline. The CDR3 runs to 14 residues.

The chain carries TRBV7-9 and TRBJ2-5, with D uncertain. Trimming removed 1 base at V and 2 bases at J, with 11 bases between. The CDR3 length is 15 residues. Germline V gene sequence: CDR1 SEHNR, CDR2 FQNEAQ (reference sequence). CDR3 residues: CASSLGTVFQETQYF. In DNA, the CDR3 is TGTGCCAGCAGCTTAGGAACGGTCTTTCAAGAGACCCAGTACTTC.

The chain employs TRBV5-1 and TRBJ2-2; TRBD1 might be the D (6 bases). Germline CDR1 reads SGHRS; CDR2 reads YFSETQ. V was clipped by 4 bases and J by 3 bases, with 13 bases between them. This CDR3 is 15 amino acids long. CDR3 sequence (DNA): TGCGCCAGCAGCCGCCAGGGGCAAGACACCGGGGAGCTGTTTTTT. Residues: CASSRQGQDTGELFF.

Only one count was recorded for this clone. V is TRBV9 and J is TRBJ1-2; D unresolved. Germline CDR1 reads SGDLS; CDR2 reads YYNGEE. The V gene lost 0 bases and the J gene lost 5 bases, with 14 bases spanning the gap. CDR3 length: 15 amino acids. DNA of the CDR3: TGTGCCAGCAGCGTAGCCGGTGGGCAGGCGTATGGCTACACCTTC. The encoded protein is CASSVAGGQAYGYTF.

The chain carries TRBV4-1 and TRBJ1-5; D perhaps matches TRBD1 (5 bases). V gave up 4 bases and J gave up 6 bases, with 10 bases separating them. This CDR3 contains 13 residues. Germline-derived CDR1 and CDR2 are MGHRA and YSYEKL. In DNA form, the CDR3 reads TGCGCCAGCAGCCTCGGGGGGTTTCAGCCCCAGCATTTT. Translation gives CASSLGGFQPQHF.

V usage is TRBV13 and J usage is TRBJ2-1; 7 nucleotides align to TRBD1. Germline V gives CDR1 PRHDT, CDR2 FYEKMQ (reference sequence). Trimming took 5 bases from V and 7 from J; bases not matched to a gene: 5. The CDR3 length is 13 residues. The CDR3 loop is CASSHRGKNEQFF. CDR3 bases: TGTGCCAGCAGCCACAGGGGTAAAAATGAGCAGTTCTTC.

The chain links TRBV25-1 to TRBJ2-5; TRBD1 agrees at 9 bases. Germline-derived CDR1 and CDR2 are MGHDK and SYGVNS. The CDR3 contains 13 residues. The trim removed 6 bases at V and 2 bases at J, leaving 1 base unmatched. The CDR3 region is CASRDRGQETQYF. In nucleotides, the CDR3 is TGTGCCAGCAGGGACAGGGGTCAAGAGACCCAGTACTTC.

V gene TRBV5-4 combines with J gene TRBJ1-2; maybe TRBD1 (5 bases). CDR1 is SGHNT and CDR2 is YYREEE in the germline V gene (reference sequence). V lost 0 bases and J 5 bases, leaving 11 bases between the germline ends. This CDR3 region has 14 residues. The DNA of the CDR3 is TGTGCCAGCAGCTTGGACCAGGGATGGTATGGCTACACCTTC. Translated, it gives CASSLDQGWYGYTF.

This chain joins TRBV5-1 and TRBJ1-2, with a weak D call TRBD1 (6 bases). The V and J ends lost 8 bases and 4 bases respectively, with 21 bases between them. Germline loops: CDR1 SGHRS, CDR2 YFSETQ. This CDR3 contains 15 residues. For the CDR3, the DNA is TGCGCCAGTCCGGGACATCCGCAACTAAGCTATGGCTACACCTTC. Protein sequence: CASPGHPQLSYGYTF.

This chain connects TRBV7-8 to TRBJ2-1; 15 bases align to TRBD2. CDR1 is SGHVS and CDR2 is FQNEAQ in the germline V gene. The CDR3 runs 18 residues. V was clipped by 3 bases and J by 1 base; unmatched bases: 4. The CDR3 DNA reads TGTGCCAGCAGCTTGGGACTAGCGGGGGGAAGATCCTACAATGAGCAGTTCTTC. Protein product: CASSLGLAGGRSYNEQFF.

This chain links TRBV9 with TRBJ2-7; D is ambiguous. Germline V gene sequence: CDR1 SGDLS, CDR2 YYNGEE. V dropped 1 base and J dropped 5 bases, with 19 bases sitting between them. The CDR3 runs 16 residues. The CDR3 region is CASSVSGQPAINEQYF. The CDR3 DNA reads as TGTGCCAGCAGCGTATCTGGGCAGCCGGCCATCAACGAGCAGTACTTC.

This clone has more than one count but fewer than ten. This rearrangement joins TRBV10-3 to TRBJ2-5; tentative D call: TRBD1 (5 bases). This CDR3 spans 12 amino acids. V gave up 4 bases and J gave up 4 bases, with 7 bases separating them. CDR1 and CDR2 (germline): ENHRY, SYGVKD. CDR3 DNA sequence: TGTGCCATCAGTGTTCAGGGAGAGACCCAGTACTTC. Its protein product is CAISVQGETQYF.

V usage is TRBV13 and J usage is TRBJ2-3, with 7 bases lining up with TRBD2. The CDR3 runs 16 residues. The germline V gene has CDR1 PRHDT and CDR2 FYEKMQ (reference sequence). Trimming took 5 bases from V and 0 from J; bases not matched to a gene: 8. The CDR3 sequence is CASSVTRGGSTDTQYF. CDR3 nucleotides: TGTGCCAGCAGCGTCACCCGCGGGGGAAGCACAGATACGCAGTATTTT.